This T cell receptor beta chain is from a study of Ad26.COV2.S vaccination and SARS-CoV-2 variants. The V segment lost 4 bases and the J segment 4 bases; nucleotides outside the gene matches: 7. Germline V gene sequence: CDR1 SGHTA, CDR2 FQGTGA. This CDR3 has 15 amino acids. TCRdb keeps only in-frame clones here, not all; method: immunoSEQ multiplex PCR. The data hold roughly 180,000 clones, with about 83% observed a single time. Points from the study as a whole: Placebo recipients trailed vaccine recipients in spike-specific TCR breadth. Vaccinees reportedly had broad spike-specific CD8+ and CD4+ T cell responses. Placebo recipients and vaccine recipients were similar in non-spike TCR breadth.

On this clone: The antigen is unknown.

The receptor was derived from a human donor who had recovered from COVID-19. The material was peripheral blood, obtained after recovery from COVID-19. The chain employs TRBV7-3 and TRBJ2-3, with 8 bases aligning to TRBD1. The CDR3 loop is CASSSTGARADTQYF. CDR3 DNA: TGTGCCAGCAGCTCGACAGGGGCTCGGGCAGATACGCAGTATTTT. The full variable domain, with the rest looked up from reference TRBV7-3 and TRBJ2-3, is GAGVSQTPSNKVTEKGKYVELRCDPISGHTALYWYRQSLGQGPEFLIYFQGTGAADDSGLPNDRFFAVRPEGSVSTLKIQRTERGDSAVYLCASSSTGARADTQYFGPGTRLTVL.